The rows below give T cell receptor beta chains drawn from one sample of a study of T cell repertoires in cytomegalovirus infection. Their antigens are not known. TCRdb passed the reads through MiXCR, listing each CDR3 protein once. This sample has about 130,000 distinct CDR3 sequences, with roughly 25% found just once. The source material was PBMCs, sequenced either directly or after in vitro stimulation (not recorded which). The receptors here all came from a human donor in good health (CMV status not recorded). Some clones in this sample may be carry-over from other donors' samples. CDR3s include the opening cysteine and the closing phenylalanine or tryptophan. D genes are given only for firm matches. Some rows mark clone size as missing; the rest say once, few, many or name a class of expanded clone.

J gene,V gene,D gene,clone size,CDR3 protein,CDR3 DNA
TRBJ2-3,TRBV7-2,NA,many,CASSLPGRTDTQYF,TGTGCCAGCAGCTTGCCGGGCCGCACAGATACGCAGTATTTT
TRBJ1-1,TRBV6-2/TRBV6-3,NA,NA,CASSYSRPGTTEAFF,TGTGCCAGCAGTTACTCGCGTCCAGGGACCACTGAAGCTTTCTTT
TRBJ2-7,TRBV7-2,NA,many,CASSLWGGGQPHEQYF,TGTGCCAGCAGCCTCTGGGGGGGCGGACAGCCCCACGAGCAGTACTTC
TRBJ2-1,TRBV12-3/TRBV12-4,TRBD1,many,CASSLAGTGSNEQFF,TGTGCCAGCAGTTTGGCCGGGACAGGGTCGAATGAGCAGTTCTTC
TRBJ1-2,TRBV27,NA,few,CASSLSRGPGSGYTF,TGTGCCAGCAGTTTATCGAGGGGCCCCGGGAGTGGCTACACCTTC
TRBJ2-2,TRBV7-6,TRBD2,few,CASSRTSGRAPRFYTGELFF,TGTGCCAGCAGCAGGACTAGCGGGAGGGCCCCGAGGTTTTACACCGGGGAGCTGTTTTTT
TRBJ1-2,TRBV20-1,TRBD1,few,CSALGGQGATYGYTF,TGCAGTGCCCTGGGCGGACAGGGGGCAACCTATGGCTACACCTTC
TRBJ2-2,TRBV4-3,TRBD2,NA,CASSQDPVAGLTGELFF,TGCGCCAGCAGCCAAGATCCGGTAGCGGGACTTACCGGGGAGCTGTTTTTT
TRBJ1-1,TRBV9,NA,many,CASSVEGGLLNTEAFF,TGTGCCAGCAGCGTAGAGGGAGGCCTACTGAACACTGAAGCTTTCTTT
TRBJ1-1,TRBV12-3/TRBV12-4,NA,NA,CASSGLEAFF,TGTGCCAGCAGTGGCCTAGAAGCTTTCTTT
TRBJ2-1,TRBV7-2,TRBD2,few,CASSWLAGDSFEQFF,TGTGCCAGCAGCTGGCTAGCGGGAGATAGTTTTGAGCAGTTCTTC
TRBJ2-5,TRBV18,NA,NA,CASSSKETQYF,TGTGCCAGCTCCTCCAAGGAGACCCAGTACTTC
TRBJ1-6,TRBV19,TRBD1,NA,CASSIRKTGTGYSPLHF,TGTGCCAGTAGTATCAGGAAGACCGGGACAGGGTATTCACCCCTCCACTTT
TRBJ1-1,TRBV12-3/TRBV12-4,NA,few,CASTPRRTEAFF,TGTGCCAGCACCCCTAGAAGGACTGAAGCTTTCTTT
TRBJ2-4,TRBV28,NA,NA,CASSLQGGWNIQYF,TGTGCCAGCAGTTTACAGGGGGGTTGGAACATTCAGTACTTC
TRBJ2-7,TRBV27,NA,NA,CASSLLGVGGTYEQYF,TGTGCCAGCAGTTTACTGGGGGTTGGAGGAACCTACGAGCAGTACTTC
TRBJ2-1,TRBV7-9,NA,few,CASSSSQKREQFF,TGTGCCAGCAGCTCGAGCCAGAAAAGGGAGCAGTTCTTC
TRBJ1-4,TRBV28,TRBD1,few,CASSPTGQGNNEKLFF,TGTGCCAGCAGTCCAACAGGACAGGGAAATAATGAAAAACTGTTTTTT
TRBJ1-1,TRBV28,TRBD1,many,CASRLKGTGRWAEAFF,TGTGCCAGCCGTTTAAAGGGGACAGGGAGGTGGGCTGAAGCTTTCTTT
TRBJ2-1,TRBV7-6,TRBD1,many,CASSRQGANNEQFF,TGTGCCAGCAGCCGACAGGGGGCTAACAATGAGCAGTTCTTC
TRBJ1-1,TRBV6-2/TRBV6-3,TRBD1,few,CASSPHRGNTEAFF,TGTGCCAGCAGTCCCCACAGGGGGAACACTGAAGCTTTCTTT
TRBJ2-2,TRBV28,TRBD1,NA,CASSYQGAGTGELFF,TGTGCCAGCAGTTACCAGGGGGCAGGAACCGGGGAGCTGTTTTTT
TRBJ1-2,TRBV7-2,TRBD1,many,CASSLNLDRVTGYTF,TGTGCCAGCAGCTTAAACCTTGACAGGGTGACTGGCTACACCTTC
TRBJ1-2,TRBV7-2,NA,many,CASSLQEGNYGYTF,TGTGCCAGCAGCTTACAGGAGGGGAACTATGGCTACACCTTC
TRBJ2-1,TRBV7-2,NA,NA,CASSLEVSSYNEQFF,TGTGCCAGCAGCTTAGAAGTCAGCTCCTACAATGAGCAGTTCTTC
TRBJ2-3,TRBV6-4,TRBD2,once,CASSDGLATDTQYF,TGTGCCAGCAGTGACGGACTAGCCACAGATACGCAGTATTTT
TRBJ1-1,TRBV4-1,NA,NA,CASSLSLLGPPFNTEAFF,TGCGCCAGCAGCCTCTCTCTTCTGGGACCGCCGTTTAACACTGAAGCTTTCTTT
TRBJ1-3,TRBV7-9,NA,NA,CASSFNPSSGNTIYF,TGTGCCAGCAGCTTTAACCCGAGCTCTGGAAACACCATATATTTT
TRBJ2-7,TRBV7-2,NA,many,CASSLGHVSYEQYF,TGTGCCAGCAGCTTAGGACATGTCTCCTACGAGCAGTACTTC